This T cell receptor (beta chain) originates from a study of blood T cell repertoires in COVID-19 (TCRdb year 2020). Study-level background: Samples from collaborators originated in the United States, Italy and Spain and spanned both the acute and convalescent phases of COVID-19. The material from the prospective study consisted of cDNA or gDNA derived from T cells, B-cell-depleted T cells, or PBMCs. Deeply sampled blood TCRbeta repertoires from subjects exposed to, actively infected with, or recovered from COVID-19 were included in the dataset. The repertoires were released in a freely available public database intended as a resource for research on the immune response to SARS-CoV-2. Samples were obtained from the ongoing ImmuneRACE study (first 160 participants) and from about 1,300 subjects provided by 6 global collaborators. A de-identified subject ID, COVID-19 status, age in years and sex were almost always included in the sample metadata. Where available, HLA class I and class II types were obtained from metadata supplied by the sample provider rather than from assay-based typing.

Overall study outcomes, separate from this receptor: The quantity of clinical and demographic metadata differed by source and by participant and was supplied without curation.

The immunoSEQ Assay, a bias-controlled multiplex PCR, was used to amplify TCRbeta CDR3 regions from genomic DNA. The source study handled its data this way. The number of nucleated cells in each sample was estimated from the amplification of reference gene primers within the assay. Sequence reads were collapsed and filtered to measure the absolute abundance of every unique TCRbeta CDR3 rearrangement. Productive Simpson clonality was computed per sample as the square root of Simpson's diversity index over productive rearrangements. This immuneACCESS table, as held by TCRdb, lists in-frame sequences with V and J called but not all clones. Of the missing ones, under half trace to an unresolved V gene in checked studies; the others have no known cause. Clone size and the V and J calls come from that table; the DNA yielded D and trimming. The sample data list about 63,000 clones, and roughly three quarters of these were observed just once. In total, the top ten clones hold 50% of the sample.

This clone was counted only a few times. What this receptor recognizes is not known. No clone much larger than this one lies a single base away; base qualities are absent. V was cut back by 0 bases and J by 5 bases, leaving a gap of 7 bases between them. Including cysteine and phenylalanine, the CDR3 has 14 amino acids. Solely the CDR3 DNA is kept, with 42 bases framed from the first base. From the germline V gene, CDR1 is KGHDR and CDR2 is SFDVKD. Collaborating institutions collected whole blood in K2EDTA tubes following their own protocols. For TCRbeta analysis, collaborator samples were shipped as frozen whole blood, as isolated PBMCs, or as DNA extracted from either sample type.

Sequenced input: peripheral blood. This TCR was recovered from a woman older than 75 with acute or convalescent COVID-19. The chain uses TRBV24-1 and TRBJ2-1, with no reliable assignment of the D segment. In nucleotide form, the sequence is TGTGCCACCAGTGATTTGCCAAGAGACAATGAGCAGTTCTTC. Translation gives CATSDLPRDNEQFF.